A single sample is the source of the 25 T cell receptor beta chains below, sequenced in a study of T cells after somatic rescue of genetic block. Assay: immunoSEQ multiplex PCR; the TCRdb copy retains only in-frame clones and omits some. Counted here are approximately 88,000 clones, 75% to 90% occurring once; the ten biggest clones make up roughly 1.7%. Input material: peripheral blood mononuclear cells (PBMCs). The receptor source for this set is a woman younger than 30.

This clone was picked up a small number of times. The CDR3 DNA is TGTGCCAGTAGTACATACAGGGGGCTTTACAATGAGCAGTTCTTC. Its protein is CASSTYRGLYNEQFF. This sequence joins TRBV19 and TRBJ2-1; 9 positions agree with TRBD1. In germline, CDR1 is LNHDA, CDR2 SQIVND (reference sequence). V trimming: 4 bases; J trimming: 4 bases; junction bases outside the gene matches: 5. This CDR3 is 15 amino acids long.

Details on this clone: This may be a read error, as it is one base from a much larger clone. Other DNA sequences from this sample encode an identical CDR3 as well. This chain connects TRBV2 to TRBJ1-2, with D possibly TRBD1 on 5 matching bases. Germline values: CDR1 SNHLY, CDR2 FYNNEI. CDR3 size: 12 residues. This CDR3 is CASSGTRYGYTF. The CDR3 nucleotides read TGCGCCAGCTCCGGGACCCGCTATGGCTACACCTTC.

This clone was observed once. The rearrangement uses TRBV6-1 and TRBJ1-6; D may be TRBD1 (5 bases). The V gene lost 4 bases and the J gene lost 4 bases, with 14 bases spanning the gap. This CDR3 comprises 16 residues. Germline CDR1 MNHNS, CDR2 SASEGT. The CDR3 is CASSVEPGAYNSPLHF. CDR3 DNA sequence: TGTGCCAGCAGTGTTGAGCCCGGGGCATATAATTCACCCCTCCACTTT.

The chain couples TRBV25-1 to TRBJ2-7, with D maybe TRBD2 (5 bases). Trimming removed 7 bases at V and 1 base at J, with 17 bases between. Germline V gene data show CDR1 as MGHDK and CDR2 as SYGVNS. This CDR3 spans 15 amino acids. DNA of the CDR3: TGTGCCAGCACCCAGACCGGGATCCGATCCTACGAGCAGTACTTC. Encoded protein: CASTQTGIRSYEQYF.

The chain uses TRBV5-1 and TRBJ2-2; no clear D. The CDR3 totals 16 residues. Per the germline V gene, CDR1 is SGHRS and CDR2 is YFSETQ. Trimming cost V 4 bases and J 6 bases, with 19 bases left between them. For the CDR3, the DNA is TGCGCCAGCAGCACAAAGGTTCAGGCCCGGCCCGGGGAGCTGTTTTTT. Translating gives CASSTKVQARPGELFF.

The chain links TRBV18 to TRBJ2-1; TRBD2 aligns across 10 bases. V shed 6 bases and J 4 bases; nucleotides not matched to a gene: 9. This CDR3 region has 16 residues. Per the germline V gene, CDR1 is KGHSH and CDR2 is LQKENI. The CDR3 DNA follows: TGTGCCAGCTCCCTCAAGCTAGCGGGAGCATACAATGAGCAGTTCTTC. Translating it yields CASSLKLAGAYNEQFF.

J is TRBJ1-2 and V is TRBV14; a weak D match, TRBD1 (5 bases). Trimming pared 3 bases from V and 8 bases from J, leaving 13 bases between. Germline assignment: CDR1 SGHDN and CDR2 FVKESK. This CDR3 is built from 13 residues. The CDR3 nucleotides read TGTGCCAGCAGCCACCCCGACAGTACGGGCTACACCTTC. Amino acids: CASSHPDSTGYTF.

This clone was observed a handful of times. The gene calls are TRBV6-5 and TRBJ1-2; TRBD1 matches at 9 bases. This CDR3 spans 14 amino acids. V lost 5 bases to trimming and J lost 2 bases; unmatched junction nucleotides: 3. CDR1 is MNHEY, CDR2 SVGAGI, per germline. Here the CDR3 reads CASSRDRENYGYTF. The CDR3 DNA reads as TGTGCCAGCAGTAGGGACAGGGAAAACTATGGCTACACCTTC.

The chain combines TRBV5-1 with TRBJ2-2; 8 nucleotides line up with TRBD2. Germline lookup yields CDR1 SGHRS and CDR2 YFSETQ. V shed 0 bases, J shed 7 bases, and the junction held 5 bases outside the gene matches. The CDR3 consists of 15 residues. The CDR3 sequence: CASSLASGYDGELFF. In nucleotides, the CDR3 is TGCGCCAGCAGCTTGGCTAGCGGGTACGACGGGGAGCTGTTTTTT.

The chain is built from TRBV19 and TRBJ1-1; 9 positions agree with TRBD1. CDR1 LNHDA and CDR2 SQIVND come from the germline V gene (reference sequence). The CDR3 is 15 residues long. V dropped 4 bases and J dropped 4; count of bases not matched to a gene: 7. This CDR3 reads CASSTTGGGGTEAFF. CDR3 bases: TGTGCCAGTAGTACCACAGGGGGCGGGGGCACTGAAGCTTTCTTT.

The CDR3 sequence: CASSSGMGSYNEQFF. Written as DNA, the CDR3 is TGTGCCAGCAGTTCCGGGATGGGCTCCTACAATGAGCAGTTCTTC. The genes are TRBV27 and TRBJ2-1; TRBD2 might be the D (5 bases). Germline CDR1 MNHEY, CDR2 SMNVEV (reference sequence). This CDR3 comprises 15 residues. Between the trimmed V and J ends, which lost 4 bases and 0 bases, there was a span of 10 bases.

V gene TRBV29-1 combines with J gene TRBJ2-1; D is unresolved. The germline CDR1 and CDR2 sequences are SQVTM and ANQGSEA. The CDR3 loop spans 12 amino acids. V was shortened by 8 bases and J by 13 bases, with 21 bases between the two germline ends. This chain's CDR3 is CSPPSYSTPQFF. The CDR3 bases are TGCAGCCCCCCATCGTACTCCACACCCCAGTTCTTC.

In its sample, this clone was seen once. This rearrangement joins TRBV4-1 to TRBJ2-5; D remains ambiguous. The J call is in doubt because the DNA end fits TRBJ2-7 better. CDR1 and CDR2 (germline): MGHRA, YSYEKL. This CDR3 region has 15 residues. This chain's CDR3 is CASSQERQVGYEQYF. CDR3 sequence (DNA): TGCGCCAGCAGCCAAGAGCGGCAGGTTGGCTACGAGCAGTACTTC.

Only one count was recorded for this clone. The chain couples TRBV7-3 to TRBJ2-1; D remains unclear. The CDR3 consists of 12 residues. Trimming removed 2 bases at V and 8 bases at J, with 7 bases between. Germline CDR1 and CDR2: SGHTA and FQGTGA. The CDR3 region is CASSLGRDEQFF. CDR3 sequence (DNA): TGTGCCAGCAGCTTAGGACGGGATGAGCAGTTCTTC. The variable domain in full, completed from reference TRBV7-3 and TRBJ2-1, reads GAGVSQTPSNKVTEKGKYVELRCDPISGHTALYWYRQSLGQGPEFLIYFQGTGAADDSGLPNDRFFAVRPEGSVSTLKIQRTERGDSAVYLCASSLGRDEQFFGPGTRLTVL.

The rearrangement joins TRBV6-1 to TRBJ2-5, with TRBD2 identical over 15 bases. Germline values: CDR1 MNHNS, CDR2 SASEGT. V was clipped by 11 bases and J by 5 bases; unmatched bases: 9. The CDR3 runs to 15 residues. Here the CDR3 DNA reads TGTGCCGGGGGACTAGCGGGAGGCGCGGGGGAGACCCAGTACTTC. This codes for CAGGLAGGAGETQYF.

The CDR3 region has the DNA TGTGCCAGCTCACCGCGGCCCTCGGTTGGGGACCAAGAGACCCAGTACTTC. It encodes CASSPRPSVGDQETQYF. The chain couples TRBV18 to TRBJ2-5, with D unclear. V was cut by 3 bases and J by 0 bases, with 17 bases left in between. CDR3 size: 17 residues. Germline assignment: CDR1 KGHSH and CDR2 LQKENI.

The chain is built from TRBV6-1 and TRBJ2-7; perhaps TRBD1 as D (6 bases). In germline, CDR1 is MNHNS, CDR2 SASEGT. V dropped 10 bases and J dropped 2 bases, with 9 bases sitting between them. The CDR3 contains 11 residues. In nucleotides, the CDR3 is TGTGCCACCCGGACAGCCTACGAGCAGTACTTC. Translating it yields CATRTAYEQYF.

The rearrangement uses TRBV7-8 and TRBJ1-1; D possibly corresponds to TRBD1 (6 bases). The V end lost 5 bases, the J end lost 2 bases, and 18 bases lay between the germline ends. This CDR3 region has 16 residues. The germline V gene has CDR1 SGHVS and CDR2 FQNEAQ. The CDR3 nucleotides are TGTGCCAGCAGCCTACCACAGGGACGAATTAACACTGAAGCTTTCTTT. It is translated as CASSLPQGRINTEAFF.

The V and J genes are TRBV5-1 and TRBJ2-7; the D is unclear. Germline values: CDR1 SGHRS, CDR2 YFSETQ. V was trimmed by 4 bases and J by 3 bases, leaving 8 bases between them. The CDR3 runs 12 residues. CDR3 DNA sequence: TGCGCCAGCAGCCAGACAAACTACGAGCAGTACTTC. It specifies CASSQTNYEQYF.

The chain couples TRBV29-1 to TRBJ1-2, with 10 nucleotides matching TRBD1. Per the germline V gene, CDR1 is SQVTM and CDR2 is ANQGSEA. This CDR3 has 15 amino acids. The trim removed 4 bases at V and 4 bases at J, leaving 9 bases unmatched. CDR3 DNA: TGCAGCGTTGCCTCCGGGACAGGGGTCTTCTATGGCTACACCTTC. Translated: CSVASGTGVFYGYTF.

The CDR3 spells CASSLIRTSGINEQFF. The DNA for the CDR3 is TGTGCCAGCAGCTTAATTCGGACTAGCGGGATCAATGAGCAGTTCTTC. The chain employs TRBV7-3 and TRBJ2-1; 12 bases are a match to TRBD2. Trimming took 1 base from V and 6 from J; bases not matched to a gene: 4. Germline loops: CDR1 SGHTA, CDR2 FQGTGA. The CDR3 contains 16 residues.

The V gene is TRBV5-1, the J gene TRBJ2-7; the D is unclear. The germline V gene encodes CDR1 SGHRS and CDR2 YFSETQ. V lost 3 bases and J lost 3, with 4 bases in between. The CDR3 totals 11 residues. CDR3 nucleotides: TGCGCCAGCAGCTATCACTACGAGCAGTACTTC. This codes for CASSYHYEQYF.

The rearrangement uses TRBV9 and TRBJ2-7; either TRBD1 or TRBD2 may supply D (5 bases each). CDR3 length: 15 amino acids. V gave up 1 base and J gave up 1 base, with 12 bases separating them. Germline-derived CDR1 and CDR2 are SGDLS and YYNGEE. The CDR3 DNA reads TGTGCCAGCAGCGTATACTGGGGGAATTCCTACGAGCAGTACTTC. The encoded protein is CASSVYWGNSYEQYF.

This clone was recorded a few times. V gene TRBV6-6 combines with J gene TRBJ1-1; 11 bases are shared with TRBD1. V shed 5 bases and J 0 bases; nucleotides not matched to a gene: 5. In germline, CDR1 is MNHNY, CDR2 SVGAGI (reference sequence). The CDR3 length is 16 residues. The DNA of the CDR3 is TGTGCCAGCAGTCAGGGACAGGGGGTGGTGAACACTGAAGCTTTCTTT. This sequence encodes CASSQGQGVVNTEAFF.

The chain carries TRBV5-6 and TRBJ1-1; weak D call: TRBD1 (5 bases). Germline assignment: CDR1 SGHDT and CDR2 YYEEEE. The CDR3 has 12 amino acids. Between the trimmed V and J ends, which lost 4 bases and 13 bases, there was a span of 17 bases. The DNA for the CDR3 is TGTGCCAGCAGCAGGGACCGGCGTTTCGATTTCTTT. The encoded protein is CASSRDRRFDFF.